A selection of T cell receptor beta chains follows, all from one sample in a study of T cell therapy after organ transplantation. Their cognate antigens are unknown. Sequenced by immunoSEQ multiplex PCR; TCRdb stores in-frame clones only, minus some. This sample has more than 850 clones, with 68% found just once. Here the sequenced sample was CD8+ T cells from blood, taken after autologous CMV-specific T cell therapy. The origin of the receptors is a human patient who had received a solid organ transplant and had CMV disease. Some T cells here may be from the graft donor. Each CDR3 is given with its conserved first and last residue. A D gene is named only where the DNA matches it firmly. Only some rows state a clone size, as once, few, many or a class for expanded clones.

>TRBJ2-5|TRBV5-5|once|NA
CASSRPTSYQETQYF
TGTGCCAGCAGCCGGCCCACCTCGTACCAAGAGACCCAGTACTTC
>TRBJ1-5|TRBV19|few|NA
CASSIGYSNQPQHF
TGTGCCAGTAGTATTGGTTATAGCAATCAGCCCCAGCATTTT
>TRBJ1-2|TRBV2|NA|NA
CASVEQPGLQNYGYTF
TGTGCCAGCGTGGAACAACCGGGACTCCAAAACTATGGCTACACCTTC
>TRBJ2-1|TRBV5-6|NA|NA
CASSLLGIYEQFF
TGTGCCAGCAGCTTGCTGGGTATCTATGAGCAGTTCTTC
>TRBJ2-7|TRBV5-4|NA|TRBD1
CASSWSETGMSEQYF
TGTGCCAGCAGCTGGAGCGAGACAGGGATGAGCGAGCAGTACTTC
>TRBJ1-1|TRBV19|NA|NA
CASSIPQMNTEAFF
TGTGCCAGTAGTATTCCGCAGATGAACACTGAAGCTTTCTTT
>TRBJ2-7|TRBV6-6|NA|TRBD1
CASSWGQTYEQYF
TGTGCCAGCAGTTGGGGACAGACCTACGAGCAGTACTTC
>TRBJ2-2|TRBV19|NA|TRBD1
CASHWTGDTGELFF
TGTGCCAGTCACTGGACAGGGGACACCGGGGAGCTGTTTTTT
>TRBJ2-1|TRBV5-4|large|NA
CASSPRTVSYNEQFF
TGTGCCAGCAGCCCTAGGACAGTCTCCTACAATGAGCAGTTCTTC
>TRBJ2-7|TRBV5-4|large|TRBD2
CASSLPSGSGEQYF
TGTGCCAGCAGCTTGCCTAGCGGGAGCGGCGAGCAGTACTTC
>TRBJ2-7|TRBV6-5|NA|NA
CASATGITYEQYF
TGTGCCAGCGCGACCGGGATTACCTACGAGCAGTACTTC
>TRBJ2-7|TRBV29-1|few|NA
CSVELLTGYEQYF
TGCAGCGTTGAGCTACTGACAGGCTACGAGCAGTACTTC
>TRBJ2-2|TRBV5-4|NA|NA
CASLEPNTGELFF
TGTGCCAGTTTGGAACCGAACACCGGGGAGCTGTTTTTT
>TRBJ1-4|TRBV5-4|NA|NA
CASSLGHPATNEKLFF
TGTGCCAGCAGCTTGGGGCACCCTGCAACTAATGAAAAACTGTTTTTT
>TRBJ1-5|TRBV6-5|NA|NA
CASSLTGNQPQHF
TGTGCCAGCAGTTTAACAGGGAATCAGCCCCAGCATTTT
>TRBJ2-1|TRBV11-3|NA|TRBD2
CASSLAGGRDEQFF
TGTGCCAGCAGCTTAGCGGGAGGGAGGGATGAGCAGTTCTTC
>TRBJ1-1|TRBV10-1|NA|NA
CASSGLVGITEAFF
TGCGCCAGCAGCGGGCTGGTGGGGATCACTGAAGCTTTCTTT
>TRBJ2-7|TRBV13|NA|NA
CASSYSAGPYEQYF
TGTGCCAGCAGTTACTCGGCAGGTCCCTACGAGCAGTACTTC
>TRBJ2-7|TRBV2|few|NA
CASSDRIYEQYF
TGTGCCAGCAGTGACAGAATTTACGAGCAGTACTTC
>TRBJ2-1|TRBV6-5|NA|NA
CASSSASYNEQFF
TGTGCCAGCAGTTCAGCCAGCTACAATGAGCAGTTCTTC
>TRBJ2-6|TRBV4-1|few|NA
CASSQVQGANVLTF
TGCGCCAGCAGCCAAGTACAGGGGGCCAACGTCCTGACTTTC
>TRBJ1-1|TRBV10-3|once|NA
CAISDANVMNTEAFF
TGTGCCATCAGTGACGCGAACGTGATGAACACTGAAGCTTTCTTT
>TRBJ2-1|TRBV4-2|few|NA
CASSLEGVGGEQFF
TGTGCCAGCAGCCTCGAAGGGGTGGGAGGTGAGCAGTTCTTC
>TRBJ1-2|TRBV7-9|NA|NA
CASSLDEVLGTNYGYTF
TGTGCCAGCAGTCTTGACGAGGTTTTAGGGACCAACTATGGCTACACCTTC
>TRBJ2-3|TRBV6-6|NA|TRBD2
CASSYKSGGPPDTQYF
TGTGCCAGCAGTTACAAAAGCGGGGGGCCCCCAGATACGCAGTATTTT
>TRBJ2-3|TRBV5-4|few|NA
CASSPRILTDTQYF
TGTGCCAGCAGCCCAAGGATACTCACAGATACGCAGTATTTT
>TRBJ2-5|TRBV7-9|few|TRBD1
CASRIWDRGLETQYF
TGTGCCAGCCGAATTTGGGACAGGGGTTTGGAGACCCAGTACTTC
>TRBJ1-2|TRBV28|NA|NA
CASSLPSYYGYTF
TGTGCCAGCAGTTTACCCAGCTACTATGGCTACACCTTC
>TRBJ2-5|TRBV5-4|large|NA
CASSRPTSYQETQYF
TGTGCCAGCAGCCGGCCCACCTCGTACCAAGAGACCCAGTACTTC
>TRBJ1-5|TRBV2|NA|NA
CASSEFSGKSNQPQHF
TGTGCCAGCAGTGAGTTTTCAGGCAAAAGCAATCAGCCCCAGCATTTT
>TRBJ1-1|TRBV9|NA|NA
CASSASHLMNTEAFF
TGTGCCAGCAGCGCTAGCCATCTTATGAACACTGAAGCTTTCTTT
>TRBJ2-2|TRBV7-9|NA|NA
CASSSTGELFF
TGTGCCAGCAGCTCCACCGGGGAGCTGTTTTTT
>TRBJ1-3|TRBV7-3|NA|NA
CASSFRNTIYF
TGTGCCAGCAGCTTTAGAAACACCATATATTTT
>TRBJ2-7|TRBV20-1|few|NA
CSAARGYEQYF
TGCAGTGCTGCGAGGGGCTACGAGCAGTACTTC
>TRBJ2-7|TRBV5-1|NA|TRBD1
CASSPGTGLYEQYF
TGTGCCAGCAGCCCCGGGACAGGCCTCTACGAGCAGTACTTC
>TRBJ2-7|TRBV7-2|NA|TRBD2
CASSFGGRAYEQYF
TGTGCCAGCAGCTTCGGCGGGAGAGCCTACGAGCAGTACTTC
>TRBJ1-2|TRBV18|NA|NA
CASSPPAGAANYGYTF
TGTGCCAGCTCACCACCGGCAGGGGCAGCTAACTATGGCTACACCTTC
>TRBJ1-6|TRBV10-3|NA|NA
CAISESQGSNSPLHF
TGTGCCATCAGTGAGTCGCAGGGATCAAATTCACCCCTCCACTTT
>TRBJ1-1|TRBV7-9|NA|TRBD1
CASSSSQGGNTEAFF
TGTGCCAGCAGCTCCTCACAGGGGGGGAACACTGAAGCTTTCTTT
>TRBJ2-7|TRBV28|NA|NA
CASSLSHGTASYEQYF
TGTGCCAGCAGTTTATCGCACGGGACGGCTTCCTACGAGCAGTACTTC
>TRBJ1-6|TRBV19|NA|NA
CASSTEWAGGSPLHF
TGTGCCAGTAGTACCGAGTGGGCCGGGGGGTCACCCCTCCACTTT
>TRBJ2-1|TRBV2|NA|NA
CASRGTFRLQEQFF
TGTGCCAGCAGGGGCACTTTTCGCCTCCAAGAGCAGTTCTTC
>TRBJ2-7|TRBV7-9|once|TRBD2
CASSLNGRAIYEQYF
TGTGCCAGCAGCTTGAATGGGAGGGCCATATACGAGCAGTACTTC
>TRBJ1-3|TRBV15|NA|TRBD1
CATSSKRGQGFLGNTIYF
TGTGCCACCAGCTCAAAGAGGGGACAGGGCTTTCTTGGAAACACCATATATTTT
>TRBJ1-2|TRBV5-4|large|TRBD1
CASSLGTGAAIYGYTF
TGTGCCAGCAGCTTGGGGACAGGGGCCGCAATCTATGGCTACACCTTC
>TRBJ2-1|TRBV13|NA|NA
CASSPLTYNEQFF
TGTGCCAGCAGCCCTCTTACCTACAATGAGCAGTTCTTC
>TRBJ1-2|TRBV9|NA|TRBD1
CASSAGTGNLANYGYTF
TGTGCCAGCAGCGCCGGGACAGGGAATTTAGCTAACTATGGCTACACCTTC
>TRBJ2-1|TRBV10-3|NA|NA
CAISLGGVSYNEQFF
TGTGCCATCAGTCTAGGTGGGGTCTCCTACAATGAGCAGTTCTTC
>TRBJ2-1|TRBV9|NA|TRBD2
CASSVAGTTLNNEQFF
TGTGCCAGCAGCGTAGCGGGGACTACACTCAACAATGAGCAGTTCTTC
>TRBJ2-2|TRBV5-5|NA|NA
CASSLIPIANTGELFF
TGTGCCAGCAGCTTGATTCCCATAGCGAACACCGGGGAGCTGTTTTTT
>TRBJ2-2|TRBV6-6|NA|NA
CASSYFYANTGELFF
TGTGCCAGCAGTTACTTTTACGCGAACACCGGGGAGCTGTTTTTT
>TRBJ2-7|TRBV7-3|NA|TRBD1
CASSFPGQGSHEQYF
TGTGCCAGCAGCTTTCCGGGACAGGGCTCTCACGAGCAGTACTTC
>TRBJ1-3|TRBV7-2|few|NA
CASSFRNTIYF
TGTGCCAGCAGCTTTAGAAACACCATATATTTT